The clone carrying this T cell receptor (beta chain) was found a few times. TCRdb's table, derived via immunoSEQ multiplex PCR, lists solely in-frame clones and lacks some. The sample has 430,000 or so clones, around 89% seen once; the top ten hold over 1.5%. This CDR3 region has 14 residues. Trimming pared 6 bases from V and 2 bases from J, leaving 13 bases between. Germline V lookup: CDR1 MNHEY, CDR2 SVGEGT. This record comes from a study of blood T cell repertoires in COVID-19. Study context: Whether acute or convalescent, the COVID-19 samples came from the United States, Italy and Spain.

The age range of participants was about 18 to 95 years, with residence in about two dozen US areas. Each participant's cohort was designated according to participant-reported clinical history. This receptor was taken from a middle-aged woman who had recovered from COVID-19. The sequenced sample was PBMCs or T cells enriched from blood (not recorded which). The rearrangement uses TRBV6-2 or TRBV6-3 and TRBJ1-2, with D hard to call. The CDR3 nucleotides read TGTGCCAGCAGCCGTAACCGGGAAAACTATGGCTACACCTTC. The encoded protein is CASSRNRENYGYTF.